This T cell receptor (beta chain) stems from a study of T cell responses to AZD1222 COVID-19 vaccine. Study-wide results and caveats: Recipients of two AZD1222 doses showed rising Spike-specific TCR breadth and depth. CD4 TCRs associated with vaccination spanned spike, dominating at 160-218 and 743-854. As reported, nearly half of all spike-specific TCRs target variant regions that are unmutated. A mostly white British donor set with more females was recruited, and clonal diversity was possibly underestimated.

Turning to this clone: The antigen is undetermined.

The CDR3 runs to 13 residues. Trimming stripped 0 bases from V and 0 bases from J, with 3 bases between. The germline gives CDR1 MNHEY, CDR2 SVGAGI. Profiling relied on immunoSEQ multiplex PCR, and the TCRdb table lists in-frame clones only, not all of them. The data show about 140,000 clones, 93% seen once. This receptor was identified in an adult in good health. The sample here was peripheral blood, taken on day 0 of MenACWY control vaccination. The chain couples TRBV6-5 to TRBJ2-7, with D uncertain. The CDR3 loop reads CASSYSHSYEQYF. The CDR3 DNA is TGTGCCAGCAGTTACTCGCACTCCTACGAGCAGTACTTC.